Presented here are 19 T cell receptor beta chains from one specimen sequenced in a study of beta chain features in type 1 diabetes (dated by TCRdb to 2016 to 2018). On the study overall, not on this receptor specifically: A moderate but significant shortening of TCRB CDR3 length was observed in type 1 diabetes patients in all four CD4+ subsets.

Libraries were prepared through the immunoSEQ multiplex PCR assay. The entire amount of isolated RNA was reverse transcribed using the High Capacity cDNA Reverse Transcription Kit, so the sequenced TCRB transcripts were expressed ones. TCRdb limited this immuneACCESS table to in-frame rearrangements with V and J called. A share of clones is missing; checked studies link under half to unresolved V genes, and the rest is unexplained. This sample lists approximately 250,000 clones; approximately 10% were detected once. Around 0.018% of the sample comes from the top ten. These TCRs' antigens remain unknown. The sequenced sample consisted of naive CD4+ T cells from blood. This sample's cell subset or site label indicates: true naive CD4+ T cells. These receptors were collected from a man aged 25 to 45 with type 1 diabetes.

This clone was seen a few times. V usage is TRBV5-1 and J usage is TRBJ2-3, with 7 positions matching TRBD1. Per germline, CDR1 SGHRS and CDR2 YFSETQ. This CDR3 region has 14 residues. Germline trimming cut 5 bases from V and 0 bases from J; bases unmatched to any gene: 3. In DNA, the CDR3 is TGCGCCAGCAGGGGACAGCCTAGCACAGATACGCAGTATTTT. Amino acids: CASRGQPSTDTQYF. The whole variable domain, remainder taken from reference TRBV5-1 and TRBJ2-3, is KAGVTQTPRYLIKTRGQQVTLSCSPISGHRSVSWYQQTPGQGLQFLFEYFSETQRNKGNFPGRFSGRQFSNSRSEMNVSTLELGDSALYLCASRGQPSTDTQYFGPGTRLTVL.

DNA for the CDR3: TGCGCCAGCAGTGTTGGGACAGGGGCCTACGAGCAGTACTTC. Its protein is CASSVGTGAYEQYF. V and J are TRBV5-1 and TRBJ2-7, with TRBD1 matching 10 bases. After removal of 5 bases from V and 2 bases from J, the junction contained 4 bases not matched to a gene. Germline lookup yields CDR1 SGHRS and CDR2 YFSETQ. The CDR3 spans 14 residues.

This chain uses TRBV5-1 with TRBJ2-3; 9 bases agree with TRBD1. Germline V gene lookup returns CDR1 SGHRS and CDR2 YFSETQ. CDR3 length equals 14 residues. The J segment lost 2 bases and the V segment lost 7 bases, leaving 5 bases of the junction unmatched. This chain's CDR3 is CASGRDRVTDTQYF. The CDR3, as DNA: TGCGCCAGCGGCCGGGACAGGGTCACAGATACGCAGTATTTT.

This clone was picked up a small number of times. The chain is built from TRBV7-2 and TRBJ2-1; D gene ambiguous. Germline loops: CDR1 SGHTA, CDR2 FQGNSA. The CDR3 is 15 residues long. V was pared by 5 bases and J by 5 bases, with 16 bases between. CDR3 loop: CASSRGPVGDNEQFF. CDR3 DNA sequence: TGTGCCAGCAGCCGAGGTCCCGTTGGTGACAATGAGCAGTTCTTC.

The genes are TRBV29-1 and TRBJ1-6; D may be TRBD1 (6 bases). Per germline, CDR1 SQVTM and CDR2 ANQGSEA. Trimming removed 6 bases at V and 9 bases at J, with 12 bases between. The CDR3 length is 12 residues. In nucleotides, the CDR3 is TGCAGCGTGGGGGGAGGGGGTTCACCCCTCCACTTT. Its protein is CSVGGGGSPLHF.

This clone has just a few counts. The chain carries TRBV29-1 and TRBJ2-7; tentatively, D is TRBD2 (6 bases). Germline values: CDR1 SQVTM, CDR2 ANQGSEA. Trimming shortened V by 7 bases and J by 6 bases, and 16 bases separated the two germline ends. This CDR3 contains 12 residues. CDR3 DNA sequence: TGCAGCGCCTCCTCCCCAGCGGGCGAGCAGTACTTC. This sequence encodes CSASSPAGEQYF.

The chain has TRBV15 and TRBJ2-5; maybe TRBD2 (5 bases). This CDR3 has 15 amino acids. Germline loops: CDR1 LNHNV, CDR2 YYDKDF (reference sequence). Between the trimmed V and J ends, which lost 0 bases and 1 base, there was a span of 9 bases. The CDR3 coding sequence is TGTGCCACCAGCAGAGACCGGACTCTCCAAGAGACCCAGTACTTC. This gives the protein CATSRDRTLQETQYF. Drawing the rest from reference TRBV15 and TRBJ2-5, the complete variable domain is DAMVIQNPRYQVTQFGKPVTLSCSQTLNHNVMYWYQQKSSQAPKLLFHYYDKDFNNEADTPDNFQSRRPNTSFCFLDIRSPGLGDTAMYLCATSRDRTLQETQYFGPGTRLLVL.

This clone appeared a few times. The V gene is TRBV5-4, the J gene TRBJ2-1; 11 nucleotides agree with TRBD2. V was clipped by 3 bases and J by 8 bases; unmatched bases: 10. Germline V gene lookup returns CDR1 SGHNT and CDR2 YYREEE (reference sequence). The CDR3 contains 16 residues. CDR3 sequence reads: CASSYYSGGAGDEQFF. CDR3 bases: TGTGCCAGCAGCTACTATAGCGGGGGGGCTGGGGATGAGCAGTTCTTC.

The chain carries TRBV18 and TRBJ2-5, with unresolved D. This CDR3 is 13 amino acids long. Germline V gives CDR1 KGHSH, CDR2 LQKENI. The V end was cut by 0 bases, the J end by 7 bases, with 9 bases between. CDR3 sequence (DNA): TGTGCCAGCTCACCACCGAGCTTTGGGACCCAGTACTTC. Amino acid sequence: CASSPPSFGTQYF. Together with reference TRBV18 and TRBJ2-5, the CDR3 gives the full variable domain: NAGVMQNPRHLVRRRGQEARLRCSPMKGHSHVYWYRQLPEEGLKFMVYLQKENIIDESGMPKERFSAEFPKEGPSILRIQQVVRGDSAAYFCASSPPSFGTQYFGPGTRLLVL.

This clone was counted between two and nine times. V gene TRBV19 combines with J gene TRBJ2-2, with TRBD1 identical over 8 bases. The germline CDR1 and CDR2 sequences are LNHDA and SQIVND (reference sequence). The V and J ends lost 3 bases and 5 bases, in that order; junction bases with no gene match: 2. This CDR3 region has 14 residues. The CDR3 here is CASSIRDRTGELFF. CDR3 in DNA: TGTGCCAGTAGTATCAGGGACAGGACCGGGGAGCTGTTTTTT.

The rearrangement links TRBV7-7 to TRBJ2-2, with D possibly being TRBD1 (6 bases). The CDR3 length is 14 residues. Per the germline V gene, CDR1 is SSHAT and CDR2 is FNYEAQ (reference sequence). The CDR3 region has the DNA TGTGCGACACAGGGCGCCCAGGGGACCGGGGAGCTGTTTTTT. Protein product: CATQGAQGTGELFF. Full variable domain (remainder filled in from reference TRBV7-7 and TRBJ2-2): GAGVSQSPRYKVTKRGQDVTLRCDPISSHATLYWYQQALGQGPEFLTYFNYEAQPDKSGLPSDRFSAERPEGSISTLTIQRTEQRDSAMYRCATQGAQGTGELFFGEGSRLTVL.

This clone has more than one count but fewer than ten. In nucleotides, the CDR3 is TGTGCCAGCAGGGGACTAAGCGAGCAGTTCTTC. The encoded protein is CASRGLSEQFF. The V call is TRBV6-5, the J call TRBJ2-1; TRBD2 agrees at 7 bases. The junction had 3 bases not matched to a gene; V was cut back by 6 bases and J by 10 bases. This CDR3 comprises 11 residues. Germline V gives CDR1 MNHEY, CDR2 SVGAGI.

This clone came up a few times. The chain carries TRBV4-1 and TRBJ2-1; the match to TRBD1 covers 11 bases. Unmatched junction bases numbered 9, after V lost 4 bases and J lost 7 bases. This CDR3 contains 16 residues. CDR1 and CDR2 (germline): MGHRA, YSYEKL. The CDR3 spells CASSRPPGQGVNEQFF. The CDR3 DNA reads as TGCGCCAGCAGCCGACCCCCGGGACAGGGGGTAAATGAGCAGTTCTTC.

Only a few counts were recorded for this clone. The CDR3 here is CASGNSLIYGYTF. The CDR3 DNA reads as TGTGCCAGCGGTAACAGCCTAATCTATGGCTACACCTTC. The chain carries TRBV21-1 and TRBJ1-2; the D segment call TRBD1 is taken from the table without a DNA check. TRBV21-1 is noted as a pseudogene. CDR3 length equals 13 residues.

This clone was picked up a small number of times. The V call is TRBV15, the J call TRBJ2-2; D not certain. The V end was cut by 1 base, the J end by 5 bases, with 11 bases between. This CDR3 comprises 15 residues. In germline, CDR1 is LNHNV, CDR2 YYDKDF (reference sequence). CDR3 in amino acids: CATSRVPSDTGELFF. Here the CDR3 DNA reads TGTGCCACCAGCAGAGTCCCGTCAGATACCGGGGAGCTGTTTTTT.

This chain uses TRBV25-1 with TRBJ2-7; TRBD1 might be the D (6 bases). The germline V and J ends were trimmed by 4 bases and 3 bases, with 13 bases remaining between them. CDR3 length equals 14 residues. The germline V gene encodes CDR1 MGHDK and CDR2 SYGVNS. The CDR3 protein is CASSGTGLFYEQYF. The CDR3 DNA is TGTGCCAGCAGTGGTACAGGGTTGTTCTACGAGCAGTACTTC.

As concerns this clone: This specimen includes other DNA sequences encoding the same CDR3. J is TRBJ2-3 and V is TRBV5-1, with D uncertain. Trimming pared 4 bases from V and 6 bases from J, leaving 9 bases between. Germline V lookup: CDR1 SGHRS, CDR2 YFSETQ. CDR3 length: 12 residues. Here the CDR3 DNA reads TGCGCCAGCAGCCCAACTATGGATACGCAGTATTTT. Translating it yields CASSPTMDTQYF.

DNA of the CDR3: TGTGCCAGCAGTTTATCACGCGGGGGGGCCAACAATGAGCAGTTCTTC. Translation: CASSLSRGGANNEQFF. J is TRBJ2-1 and V is TRBV27; TRBD2 aligns across 9 bases. The CDR3 contains 16 residues. Germline V CDR1 and CDR2: MNHEY, SMNVEV (reference sequence). The V gene end was trimmed by 0 bases and the J gene end by 5 bases; junction bases not matched to a gene: 5.

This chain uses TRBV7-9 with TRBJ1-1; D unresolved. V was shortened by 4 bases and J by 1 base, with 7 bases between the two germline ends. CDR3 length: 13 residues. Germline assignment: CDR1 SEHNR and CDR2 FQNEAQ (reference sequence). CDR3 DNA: TGTGCCAGCAGCTCCAGAGGGAACACTGAAGCTTTCTTT. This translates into CASSSRGNTEAFF.